This T cell receptor beta chain was identified during a study of T cells after somatic rescue of genetic block. TCRdb keeps only in-frame clones here, not all; method: immunoSEQ multiplex PCR. The top ten hold about 3% of the sample, which has tens of thousands of clones, roughly 90% seen once. Sample: peripheral blood mononuclear cells (PBMCs). The TCR originated in a man aged 35-49 years.

CDR3 DNA sequence: TGTGCCATCAGTGCACGAGGACAGGGGACGGATACGAACACTGAAGCTTTCTTT. This gives the protein CAISARGQGTDTNTEAFF. The chain joins TRBV10-3 to TRBJ1-1; TRBD1 matches at 9 bases. This CDR3 comprises 18 residues. V lost 4 bases to trimming and J lost 1 base; unmatched junction nucleotides: 13. Germline CDR1 is ENHRY and CDR2 is SYGVKD.